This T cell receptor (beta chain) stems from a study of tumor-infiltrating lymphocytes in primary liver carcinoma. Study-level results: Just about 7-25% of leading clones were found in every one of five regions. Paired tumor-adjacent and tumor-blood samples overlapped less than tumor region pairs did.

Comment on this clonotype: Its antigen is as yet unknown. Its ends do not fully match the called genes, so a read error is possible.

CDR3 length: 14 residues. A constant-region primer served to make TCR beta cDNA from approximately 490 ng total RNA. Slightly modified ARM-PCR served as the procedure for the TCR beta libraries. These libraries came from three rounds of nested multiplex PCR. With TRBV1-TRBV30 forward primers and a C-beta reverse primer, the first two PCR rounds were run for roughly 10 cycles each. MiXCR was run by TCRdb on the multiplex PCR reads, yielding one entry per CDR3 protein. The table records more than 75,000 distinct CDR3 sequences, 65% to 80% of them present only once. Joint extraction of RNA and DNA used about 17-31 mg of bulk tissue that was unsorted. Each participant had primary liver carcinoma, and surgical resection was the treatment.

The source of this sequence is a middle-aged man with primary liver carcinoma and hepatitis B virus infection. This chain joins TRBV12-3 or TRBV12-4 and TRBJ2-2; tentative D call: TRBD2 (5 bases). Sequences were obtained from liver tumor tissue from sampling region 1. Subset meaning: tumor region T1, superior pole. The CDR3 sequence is CASTLGRNTGKLFF. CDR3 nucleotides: TGTGCCAGCACTTTAGGGCGGAACACCGGGAAGCTGTTTTTT.